Listed below are T cell receptor beta chains from one sample, sequenced in a study of control samples from healthy donors and cancer patients. This table comes from immunoSEQ multiplex PCR, and its TCRdb copy is limited to in-frame clones, with some not included. This sample yields 150,000 to 200,000 clones, of which 90% are seen a single time; approximately 1.5% belongs to the top ten. Sequencing input: blood. These receptor sequences come from a woman between 50 and 59 years old in good health. CDR3s include the opening cysteine and the closing phenylalanine or tryptophan. A D gene is named only where the DNA matches it firmly. The size of a clone is reported for some rows only, either as once, few or many, or as a class for expanded clones.

>few|TRBJ1-1|TRBD1|TRBV10-3
CAISDRTGNTEAFF
TGTGCCATCAGTGATAGGACAGGGAACACTGAAGCTTTCTTT
>few|TRBJ2-7|TRBD1|TRBV18
CASSPTMTGGLREQYF
TGTGCCAGCTCACCGACGATGACAGGGGGCTTAAGGGAGCAGTACTTC
>once|TRBJ2-7|TRBD2|TRBV7-2
CASSITGTSDGFYEQYF
TGTGCCAGCAGCATAACCGGGACTAGCGACGGGTTCTACGAGCAGTACTTC
>NA|TRBJ2-1|NA|TRBV4-3
CASSQTTASSSYNEQFF
TGCGCCAGCAGCCAGACCACAGCTTCTAGCTCCTACAATGAGCAGTTCTTC
>NA|TRBJ1-2|TRBD1|TRBV30
CAWSRTGTGVPTF
TGTGCCTGGAGTCGTACCGGGACAGGGGTTCCCACCTTC
>NA|TRBJ1-3|NA|TRBV7-2
CASSQLLGGNTIYF
TGTGCCAGCAGCCAGCTCCTCGGAGGAAACACCATATATTTT
>NA|TRBJ2-5|NA|TRBV2
CASRRVGGETQYF
TGTGCCAGCAGACGCGTCGGGGGAGAGACCCAGTACTTC
>NA|TRBJ1-5|NA|TRBV30
CAWSVLSRPQHF
TGTGCCTGGAGTGTACTATCCCGGCCCCAGCATTTT
>once|TRBJ1-5|NA|TRBV6-6
CASTYRQPYSNQPQHF
TGTGCCAGCACCTACCGACAGCCTTATAGCAATCAGCCCCAGCATTTT
>NA|TRBJ2-7|TRBD2|TRBV3-1/TRBV3-2
CASSPSGRASYEQYF
TGTGCCAGCAGCCCTAGCGGGAGGGCCTCCTACGAGCAGTACTTC